In its sample, the clone carrying this T cell receptor (beta chain) was seen many times. Making the TCR beta libraries involved quantitative 5'-RACE with molecular barcodes. TCRdb re-analysed the 5' RACE reads in MiXCR, keeping a single row per CDR3 protein. The sample yields some 95,000 distinct CDR3 sequences, around 10% seen once. CDR3 length: 13 residues. V was clipped by 0 bases and J by 15 bases, with 15 bases between them. Looked up from germline, CDR1 is MGHRA and CDR2 is YSYEKL. The sample belongs to a study of CD8 T cells in ankylosing spondylitis. Sequenced sample: blood, either unsorted or a sorted T cell fraction (not recorded which). This TCR was sampled from a male donor with ankylosing spondylitis or in good health (not recorded which). The chain carries TRBV4-1 and TRBJ2-1; TRBD1 is a possible D gene (7 bases). The CDR3 coding sequence is TGCGCCAGCAGCCAAGATGTACAGGGGAGGCCGTTCTTC. Translating it yields CASSQDVQGRPFF.